A selection of T cell receptor beta chains follows, all from one sample in a study of early T cells in non-severe SARS-CoV-2 infection. TCRdb processed the 5' RACE reads anew with MiXCR; each CDR3 protein has one entry. The table lists about 77,000 distinct CDR3 sequences, more than 9% of them singletons, with about 4.8% in the top ten. Input material: whole blood. The receptors come from an adult who was a healthcare worker with PCR-confirmed SARS-CoV-2 infection or an uninfected control (not recorded which). Each CDR3 is given with its conserved first and last residue. The D gene is left open where the match is weak. Only some rows state a clone size, as once, few, many or a class for expanded clones.

>NA|TRBV7-7|TRBJ2-3|NA
CASSLLGDTDTQYF
TGTGCCAGCAGCTTATTAGGCGACACAGATACGCAGTATTTT
>many|TRBV20-1|TRBJ1-1|NA
CSARRGALGAEAFF
TGCAGTGCTCGCCGGGGCGCCCTAGGCGCTGAAGCTTTCTTT
>few|TRBV1|TRBJ2-3|NA
CTSSFFRTQYF
TGCACCAGCAGCTTCTTCCGTACGCAGTATTTT
>many|TRBV29-1|TRBJ2-7|TRBD2
CSVVKRGSVEQYF
TGCAGCGTTGTAAAGCGGGGATCAGTCGAGCAGTACTTC
>NA|TRBV6-2/TRBV6-3|TRBJ1-2|NA
CASSGQNYGYTF
TGTGCCAGCAGCGGACAGAACTATGGCTACACCTTC
>few|TRBV20-1|TRBJ2-1|NA
CSAGGGISYNEQFF
TGCAGTGCGGGTGGAGGTATCTCCTACAATGAGCAGTTCTTC
>many|TRBV12-3/TRBV12-4|TRBJ1-1|NA
CASSLSENTEAFF
TGTGCCAGCAGTTTGTCGGAGAACACTGAAGCTTTCTTT
>many|TRBV2|TRBJ2-1|NA
CASREAPQLYNEQFF
TGTGCCAGCAGAGAGGCACCCCAATTATACAATGAGCAGTTCTTC
>few|TRBV28|TRBJ2-1|NA
CASSLSLDNEQFF
TGTGCCAGCAGTTTATCCCTGGACAATGAGCAGTTCTTC
>NA|TRBV11-2|TRBJ2-1|NA
CASSNHRPYEQFF
TGTGCCAGCAGCAACCATCGGCCCTATGAGCAGTTCTTC
>many|TRBV20-1|TRBJ2-3|TRBD2
CSAPGTSKSIDTQYF
TGCAGTGCTCCCGGGACTAGCAAGAGCATAGATACGCAGTATTTT
>NA|TRBV27|TRBJ2-4|NA
CASSLVGSPNIQYF
TGTGCCAGCAGTTTGGTGGGGTCCCCAAACATTCAGTACTTC
>NA|TRBV28|TRBJ2-1|TRBD2
CASSSLGTSHYNEQFF
TGTGCCAGCAGTTCGCTCGGGACTAGCCATTACAATGAGCAGTTCTTC
>many|TRBV5-1|TRBJ2-1|TRBD2
CASSSRARTSGTFFYNEQFF
TGCGCCAGCAGCTCCCGAGCACGGACTAGCGGGACTTTCTTTTACAATGAGCAGTTCTTC
>many|TRBV7-6|TRBJ2-2|NA
CASSFEAVNTGELFF
TGTGCCAGCAGCTTTGAGGCTGTAAACACCGGGGAGCTGTTTTTT
>many|TRBV30|TRBJ1-5|NA
CAYAQDSNQPQHF
TGTGCCTACGCACAAGATAGCAATCAGCCCCAGCATTTT
>many|TRBV6-5|TRBJ2-1|NA
CASSYAPISYNEQFF
TGTGCCAGCAGTTATGCCCCAATCTCCTACAATGAGCAGTTCTTC
>few|TRBV5-1|TRBJ2-5|NA
CASSLEGVTQYF
TGCGCCAGCAGCTTGGAGGGGGTTACCCAGTACTTC
>few|TRBV28|TRBJ1-1|NA
CASSSGQPNTEVFF
TGTGCCAGCAGTTCCGGACAGCCGAACACTGAAGTTTTCTTT
>many|TRBV5-6|TRBJ2-2|NA
CASSPRLTTGELFF
TGTGCCAGCAGCCCTAGACTAACCACCGGGGAGCTGTTTTTT
>NA|TRBV12-3/TRBV12-4|TRBJ2-1|TRBD2
CASSDLAGRDEQFF
TGTGCCAGCAGTGACCTAGCGGGAAGAGATGAGCAGTTCTTC
>few|TRBV7-2|TRBJ1-1|NA
CASSHTAQGSTEAFF
TGTGCCAGCAGCCACACAGCCCAGGGGAGCACTGAAGCTTTCTTT
>few|TRBV24-1|TRBJ2-3|TRBD1
CATSDHGQGQDTQYF
TGTGCCACCAGTGACCACGGACAGGGTCAAGATACGCAGTATTTT
>many|TRBV5-1|TRBJ1-5|TRBD1
CASSLEGQGFQPQHF
TGCGCCAGCAGCTTGGAGGGACAGGGTTTTCAGCCCCAGCATTTT
>few|TRBV15|TRBJ2-5|NA
CATSRDLPHISRQETQYF
TGTGCCACCAGCAGAGATCTTCCCCATATCTCCCGACAAGAGACCCAGTACTTC